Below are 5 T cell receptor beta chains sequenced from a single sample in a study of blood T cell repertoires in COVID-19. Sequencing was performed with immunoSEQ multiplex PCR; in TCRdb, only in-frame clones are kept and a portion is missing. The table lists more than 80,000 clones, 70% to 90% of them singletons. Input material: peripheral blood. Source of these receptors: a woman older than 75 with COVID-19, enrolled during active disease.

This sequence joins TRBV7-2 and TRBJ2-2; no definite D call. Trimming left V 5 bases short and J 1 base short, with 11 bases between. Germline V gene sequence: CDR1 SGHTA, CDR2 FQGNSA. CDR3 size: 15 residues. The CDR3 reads CASSRNRGNTGELFF. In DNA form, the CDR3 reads TGTGCCAGCAGCCGTAATCGAGGGAACACCGGGGAGCTGTTTTTT.

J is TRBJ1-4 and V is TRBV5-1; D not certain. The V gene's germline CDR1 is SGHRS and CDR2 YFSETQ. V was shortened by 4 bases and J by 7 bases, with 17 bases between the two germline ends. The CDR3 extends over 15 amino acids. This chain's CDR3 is CASSPTAGVIEKLFF. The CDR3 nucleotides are TGCGCCAGCAGCCCTACCGCAGGCGTCATTGAAAAACTGTTTTTT.

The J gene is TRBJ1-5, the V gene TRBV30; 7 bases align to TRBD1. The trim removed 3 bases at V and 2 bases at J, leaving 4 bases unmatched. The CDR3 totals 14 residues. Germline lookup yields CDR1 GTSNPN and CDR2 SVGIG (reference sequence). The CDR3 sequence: CAWSTGQGNQPQHF. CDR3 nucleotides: TGTGCCTGGAGCACCGGACAGGGCAATCAGCCCCAGCATTTT.

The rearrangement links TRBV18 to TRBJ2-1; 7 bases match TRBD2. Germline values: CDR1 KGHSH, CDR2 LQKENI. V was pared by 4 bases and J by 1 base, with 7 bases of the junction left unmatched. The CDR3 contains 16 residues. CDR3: CASSRPTGGSYNEQFF. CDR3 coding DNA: TGTGCCAGCTCACGCCCAACGGGGGGATCCTACAATGAGCAGTTCTTC. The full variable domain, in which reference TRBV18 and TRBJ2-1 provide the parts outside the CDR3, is NAGVMQNPRHLVRRRGQEARLRCSPMKGHSHVYWYRQLPEEGLKFMVYLQKENIIDESGMPKERFSAEFPKEGPSILRIQQVVRGDSAAYFCASSRPTGGSYNEQFFGPGTRLTVL.

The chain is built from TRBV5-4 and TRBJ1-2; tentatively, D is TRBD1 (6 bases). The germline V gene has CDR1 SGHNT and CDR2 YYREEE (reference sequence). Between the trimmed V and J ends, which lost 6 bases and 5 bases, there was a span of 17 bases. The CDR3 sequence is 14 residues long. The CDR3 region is CASTVERGLYGYTF. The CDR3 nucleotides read TGTGCCAGCACCGTAGAAAGGGGGTTGTATGGCTACACCTTC.